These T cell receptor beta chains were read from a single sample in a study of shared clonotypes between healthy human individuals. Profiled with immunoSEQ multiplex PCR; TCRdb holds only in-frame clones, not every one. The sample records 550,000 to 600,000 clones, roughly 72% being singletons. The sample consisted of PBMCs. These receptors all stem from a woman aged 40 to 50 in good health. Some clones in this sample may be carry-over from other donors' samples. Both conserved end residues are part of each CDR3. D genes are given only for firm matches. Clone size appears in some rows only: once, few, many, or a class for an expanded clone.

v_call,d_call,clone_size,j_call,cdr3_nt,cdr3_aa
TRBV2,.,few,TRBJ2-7,TGTGCCAGCAGTCCCGACCGGGAGGAGCAGTACTTC,CASSPDREEQYF
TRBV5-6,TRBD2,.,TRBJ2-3,TGTGCCAGCAGCCCGGGACTAGCAAGCACAGATATGCAGTATTTT,CASSPGLASTDMQYF
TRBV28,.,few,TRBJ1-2,TGTGCCAGCAGTTCTCCGACCTATGGCTACACCTTC,CASSSPTYGYTF
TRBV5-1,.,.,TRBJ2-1,TGCGCCAGCAGCTTGATATCGGAGAATGAGCAGTTCTTC,CASSLISENEQFF
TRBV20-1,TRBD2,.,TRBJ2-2,TGCAGTGCTCGGGGGGACGGGGAGCTGTTTTTT,CSARGDGELFF
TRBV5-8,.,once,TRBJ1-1,TGTGCCAGCAGCCATGGACAGTTGGGCACTGAAGCTTTCTTT,CASSHGQLGTEAFF
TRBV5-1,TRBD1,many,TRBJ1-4,TGCGCCAGCAGCCGCGGGACAGGGGGGCGAGAAAAACTGTTTTTT,CASSRGTGGREKLFF
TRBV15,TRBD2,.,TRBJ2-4,TGTGCCACCAGCAGACTCGTCGGGACTAGCGGCGAACGAAACATTCAGTACTTC,CATSRLVGTSGERNIQYF
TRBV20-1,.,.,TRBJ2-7,TGCAGTGCGGATGGGCTGTACGAGCAGTACTTC,CSADGLYEQYF
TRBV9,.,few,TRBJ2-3,TGTGCCAGCAGCCGAGACGGGACAGATACGCAGTATTTT,CASSRDGTDTQYF
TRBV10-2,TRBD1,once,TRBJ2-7,TGCGCCAGCAGTAGAATCGGACAGGGTGTAGGCGAGCAGTACTTC,CASSRIGQGVGEQYF
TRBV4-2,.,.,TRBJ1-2,TGTGCCAGCAGCCCCATCGGGGTTCGCGGCTACACCTTC,CASSPIGVRGYTF
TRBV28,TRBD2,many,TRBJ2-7,TGTGCCAGCAGGCCGGTACTAGCGGGAGTCTACGAGCAGTACTTC,CASRPVLAGVYEQYF
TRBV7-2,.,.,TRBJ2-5,TGTGCCAGCAGCTTAGGGGCTTTTGGCGCGGCTGAGACCCAGTACTTC,CASSLGAFGAAETQYF
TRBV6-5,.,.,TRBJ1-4,TGTGCCAGCAGCCGGGACAATGAAAAACTGTTTTTT,CASSRDNEKLFF
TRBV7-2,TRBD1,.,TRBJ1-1,TGTGCCAGCAGCCCGGGACAGGCCACTGAAGCTTTCTTT,CASSPGQATEAFF
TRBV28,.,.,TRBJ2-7,TGTGCCAGCAGTTTTCCCGACAGGAACTCCTACGAGCAGTACTTC,CASSFPDRNSYEQYF
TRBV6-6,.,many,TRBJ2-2,TGTGCCAGCAGGCCACAGGGTTCGGGTACCGGGGAGCTGTTTTTT,CASRPQGSGTGELFF
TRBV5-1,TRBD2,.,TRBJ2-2,TGCGCCAGCAGCCTCCTGGGACTAGAGGGCGGGGAGCTGTTTTTT,CASSLLGLEGGELFF
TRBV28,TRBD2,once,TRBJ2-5,TGTGCCAGCAGTTTACTAGCGGGAGGGCCGCGGGAGACCCAGTACTTC,CASSLLAGGPRETQYF
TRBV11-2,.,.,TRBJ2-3,TGTGCCAGCAGCTCCCCAACCCAGACTAGTTCCGATACGCAGTATTTT,CASSSPTQTSSDTQYF
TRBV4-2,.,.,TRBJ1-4,TGTGCCAGCAGCCAAGACAGCCTTAATGAAAAACTGTTTTTT,CASSQDSLNEKLFF
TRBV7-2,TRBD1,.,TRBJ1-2,TGTGCCAGCAGCTTACAGGGGGCGGCTAACTATGGCTACACCTTC,CASSLQGAANYGYTF
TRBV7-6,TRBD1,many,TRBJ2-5,TGTGCCAGCAGCTTAGAGAGGGGGCCTTTCCCCCAGTACTTC,CASSLERGPFPQYF
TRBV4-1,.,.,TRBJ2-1,TGCGCCAGCAGCCAAGCGGGACACCAGGCCTTCAATGAGCAGTTCTTC,CASSQAGHQAFNEQFF
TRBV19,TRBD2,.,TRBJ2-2,TGTGGGACTAGCGGTTACACCGGGGAGCTGTTTTTT,CGTSGYTGELFF
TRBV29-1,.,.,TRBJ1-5,TGCAGCGTTGAAGATCGGGGGCAGCCCCAGCATTTT,CSVEDRGQPQHF
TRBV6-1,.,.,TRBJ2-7,TGTGCCAGCGGAAGAACCGGGTTCCTCTCCTACGAGCAGTACTTC,CASGRTGFLSYEQYF
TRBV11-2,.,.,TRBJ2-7,TGTGCCAGCAGCTTAGAACGCCACTACGAGCAGTACTTC,CASSLERHYEQYF
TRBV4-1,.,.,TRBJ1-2,TGCGCCAGCAGCCAAGTACCGACCGAGAACTATGGCTACACCTTC,CASSQVPTENYGYTF
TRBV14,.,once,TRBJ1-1,TGTGCCAGCAGCAGACAGGCGAACACTGAAGCTTTCTTT,CASSRQANTEAFF
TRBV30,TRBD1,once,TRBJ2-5,TGTGCCTGGACCTCAGGGGGAGAGACCCAGTACTTC,CAWTSGGETQYF